The rows below give T cell receptor beta chains drawn from one sample of a study of identical twins. Each CDR3 protein is one row after TCRdb ran MiXCR on the 5' RACE reads. The profile shows hundreds of thousands of distinct CDR3 sequences, 5.5% to 6.5% of them singletons. Sequencing was done on a sample of naive T cells sorted from blood. All receptors derive from a man between 18 and 29 years old in good health. The CDR3 runs from the conserved cysteine through the conserved F or W. A D gene is named only where the DNA matches it firmly. Size is stated for part of the rows, as once, few or many counts, or as a class when the clone is expanded.

CDR3 DNA | CDR3 protein | D gene | J gene | V gene | clone size
TGCAGCGTCTCTCGCGGGAGTAGCGATGAGCAGTTCTTC | CSVSRGSSDEQFF | TRBD2 | TRBJ2-1 | TRBV29-1 | many
TGTGCCAGCAGCCCCTCCGGGAGGGCCCTCCACAATGAGCAGTTCTTC | CASSPSGRALHNEQFF | TRBD2 | TRBJ2-1 | TRBV6-1 | many
TGTGCCAGCAGCCCGGGACTAGCGGAGACCTACGAGCAGTACTTC | CASSPGLAETYEQYF | TRBD2 | TRBJ2-7 | TRBV11-2 | many
TGTGCCAGCAGTTTTGCAGGGATTGAAAAACTGTTTTTT | CASSFAGIEKLFF | . | TRBJ1-4 | TRBV27 | many
TGTGCCAGCAGTTTGGACGGTGATACGCAGTATTTT | CASSLDGDTQYF | . | TRBJ2-3 | TRBV7-2 | many
TGCGCCAGCAGCCAACCGGGGCTGCACAATGAGCAGTTCTTC | CASSQPGLHNEQFF | . | TRBJ2-1 | TRBV5-1 | many
TGTGCTAGTGGTTTGAGGGATGGAAACACCATATATTTT | CASGLRDGNTIYF | . | TRBJ1-3 | TRBV12-5 | .
TGTGCCAGCAGTATCCGTAGGGAGACCCAGTACTTC | CASSIRRETQYF | . | TRBJ2-5 | TRBV27 | .
TGTGCCAGCAGCCAAGTACTAGCGGAGAACACCGGGGAGCTGTTTTTT | CASSQVLAENTGELFF | TRBD2 | TRBJ2-2 | TRBV3-1 | .
TGTGCCAGCAGCCACACCGCCAAGACTAGGGGGACAGATACGCAGTATTTT | CASSHTAKTRGTDTQYF | . | TRBJ2-3 | TRBV3-1 | many
TGTGCCAGCAGTGGGACCCAAGCGGCCACCGGGGAGCTGTTTTTT | CASSGTQAATGELFF | . | TRBJ2-2 | TRBV25-1 | few
TGCAGTGCTAGAGATGGTTTGGACGGGCGAGCCGTGCAGTACTTC | CSARDGLDGRAVQYF | . | TRBJ2-7 | TRBV20-1 | few
TGCGCCAGCAGCTTGGGAGACAGGGTCAATGAGCAGTTCTTC | CASSLGDRVNEQFF | TRBD1 | TRBJ2-1 | TRBV5-1 | .
TGTGCCAGCAGTTCCCCCGCTAGCGGGAGTTTCTACGAGCAGTACTTC | CASSSPASGSFYEQYF | TRBD2 | TRBJ2-7 | TRBV28 | .
TGTGCCAGCAGCCGGTTGGGTGTGGGGACCCAGTACTTC | CASSRLGVGTQYF | . | TRBJ2-5 | TRBV14 | .
TGTGCCAGCAGTTGGGAGGGGTCAAGCTCCTACGAGCAGTACTTC | CASSWEGSSSYEQYF | TRBD2 | TRBJ2-7 | TRBV6-5 | .
TGTGCCAGCAGCTTAGCCCAGGGTCCCTACGAGCATTACTTC | CASSLAQGPYEHYF | . | TRBJ2-7 | TRBV11-2 | .
TGTGCCCGACCGGGGCAGGCCCACACTGAAGCTTTCTTT | CARPGQAHTEAFF | . | TRBJ1-1 | TRBV30 | .
TGCGCCAGCAGCAGCCGGACACAAGAGACCCAGTACTTC | CASSSRTQETQYF | . | TRBJ2-5 | TRBV5-1 | .
TGCAGTGCTAGAGACAGTAGCTTAGGACCGCGGACTTACAATGAGCAGTTCTTC | CSARDSSLGPRTYNEQFF | . | TRBJ2-1 | TRBV20-1 | many
TGTGCCAGCAGCCGCGGGACAGGGGAGCCTCCCACTGAAGCTTTCTTT | CASSRGTGEPPTEAFF | TRBD1 | TRBJ1-1 | TRBV6-1 | many
TGCGCCAGCAGCCAAGCGGGCAGGGGACCGCACGAGCAGTACTTC | CASSQAGRGPHEQYF | . | TRBJ2-7 | TRBV4-3 | many
TGTGCCAGCGGAGAAAGCAATCAGCCCCAGCATTTT | CASGESNQPQHF | . | TRBJ1-5 | TRBV7-9 | .
TGCGCCAGCAGCCCCCTGGGACAGGGGCACACAGATACGCAGTATTTT | CASSPLGQGHTDTQYF | TRBD1 | TRBJ2-3 | TRBV5-1 | many
TGCAGCGTTGCGACTAGCGGGGGAGATACGCAGTATTTT | CSVATSGGDTQYF | TRBD2 | TRBJ2-3 | TRBV29-1 | few
TGTGCCAGCAGTACAGGGCGGCGCTACAATGAGCAGTTCTTC | CASSTGRRYNEQFF | . | TRBJ2-1 | TRBV12-3/TRBV12-4 | many
TGTGCCACCAGTGATCCCCGGCAGAACACCGGGGAGCTGTTTTTT | CATSDPRQNTGELFF | . | TRBJ2-2 | TRBV24-1 | few
TGTGCCAGCCAGCGGACTAGCGGGAGAGGGGCAGATACGCAGTATTTT | CASQRTSGRGADTQYF | TRBD2 | TRBJ2-3 | TRBV6-2/TRBV6-3 | many